Listed here are 29 T cell receptor beta chains from one sample, sequenced in a study of patients with pleural tuberculosis. MiXCR was run by TCRdb on the reads, yielding one entry per CDR3 protein. The data show around 50,000 distinct CDR3 sequences, about 7.9% seen once. The receptors here all came from a human donor with pleural tuberculosis.

This clonotype was counted between two and nine times. This sequence may be a read error, since a much larger clone differs from it by one base. V usage is TRBV28 and J usage is TRBJ2-4, with 8 bases aligning to TRBD2. The CDR3 runs 14 residues. Germline CDR1 and CDR2: MDHEN and SYDVKM. The chain's CDR3 is CASSLGAGGNIQCF. CDR3 bases: TGTGCCAGCAGTTTAGGGGCGGGAGGAAACATTCAGTGCTTC.

This clonotype was found many times. The V gene is TRBV28, the J gene TRBJ1-1; weak D call: TRBD1 (5 bases). The CDR3 runs 14 residues. The V and J ends lost 8 bases and 1 base respectively, with 14 bases between them. Germline V gene data show CDR1 as MDHEN and CDR2 as SYDVKM. The CDR3 DNA sequence: TGTGCCAGCGGGGGGGAAAGGGCGAACACTGAAGCTTTCTTT. It encodes CASGGERANTEAFF.

The table lists this clonotype with a few counts. This chain connects TRBV29-1 to TRBJ2-3; TRBD2 might be the D (6 bases). V lost 4 bases and J 8 bases, leaving 16 bases between the germline ends. CDR1 and CDR2 from the germline V gene are SQVTM and ANQGSEA. The CDR3 is made up of 13 amino acids. CDR3: CSVVQGLGGTQYF. In nucleotides, the CDR3 is TGCAGCGTTGTGCAGGGCTTGGGAGGTACGCAGTATTTT.

This clonotype was found many times. V usage is TRBV2 and J usage is TRBJ2-3; 11 positions match TRBD2. V lost 5 bases to trimming and J lost 7 bases; unmatched junction nucleotides: 5. The CDR3 loop spans 14 amino acids. Germline CDR1 SNHLY, CDR2 FYNNEI. CDR3 coding DNA: TGTGCCAGCAGTCCTAGCGGGAGGCTGAATACGCAGTATTTT. Its protein is CASSPSGRLNTQYF. Together with reference TRBV2 and TRBJ2-3, the CDR3 gives the full variable domain: EPEVTQTPSHQVTQMGQEVILRCVPISNHLYFYWYRQILGQKVEFLVSFYNNEISEKSEIFDDQFSVERPDGSNFTLKIRSTKLEDSAMYFCASSPSGRLNTQYFGPGTRLTVL.

This clonotype occurred many times. The chain is built from TRBV4-1 and TRBJ1-5, with D unclear. With 4 bases removed from V and 6 bases from J, the gap between germline ends came to 10 bases. From germline, CDR1 is MGHRA and CDR2 YSYEKL. The CDR3 is 13 residues long. This CDR3 is CASSPQRSQPQHF. CDR3 coding DNA: TGCGCCAGCAGCCCACAGCGCTCTCAGCCCCAGCATTTT.

This clonotype appeared many times. J is TRBJ1-1 and V is TRBV4-1, with D unresolved. Trimming pared 4 bases from V and 2 bases from J, leaving 11 bases between. The V gene's germline CDR1 is MGHRA and CDR2 YSYEKL. The CDR3 totals 14 residues. CDR3 nucleotides: TGCGCCAGCAGCCCCCAGAGGCTTAACACTGAAGCTTTCTTT. It yields the protein CASSPQRLNTEAFF.

This clonotype came up many times. CDR3 protein: CAGPGGRPNYNEQFF. CDR3 coding DNA: TGTGCCGGGCCAGGGGGGAGGCCCAACTACAATGAGCAGTTCTTC. The chain carries TRBV12-3 or TRBV12-4 and TRBJ2-1, with a possible D match to TRBD1 (7 bases). The CDR3 length is 15 residues. The V and J ends lost 11 bases and 3 bases respectively, with 20 bases between them.

This clonotype was counted many times. The chain joins TRBV4-2 to TRBJ1-1; D not resolved. The V end lost 0 bases, the J end lost 4 bases, and 3 bases lay between the germline ends. This CDR3 spans 12 amino acids. Germline-derived CDR1 and CDR2 are LGHNA and YNFKEQ. The CDR3 sequence is CASSQEVTEAFF. The DNA for the CDR3 is TGTGCCAGCAGCCAAGAAGTCACTGAAGCTTTCTTT.

This clonotype was seen at least ten times. The CDR3 nucleotides read TGTGCCAGCAGTGAAATTGACGATACGCAGTATTTT. Protein: CASSEIDDTQYF. The rearrangement links TRBV2 to TRBJ2-3; D is unclear. Germline V gene data show CDR1 as SNHLY and CDR2 as FYNNEI. There are 12 residues in the CDR3. V gave up 2 bases and J gave up 6 bases, with 6 bases separating them.

The table lists this clonotype with many counts. The gene calls are TRBV6-2 or TRBV6-3 and TRBJ2-7; D uncertain. This CDR3 region has 13 residues. V lost 0 bases, J lost 3 bases, and 6 bases lay in between. The germline V gene has CDR1 MNHEY and CDR2 SVGEGT. The CDR3 loop is CASSYSKNYEQYV. The CDR3 DNA is TGTGCCAGCAGTTACTCGAAGAACTACGAGCAGTACGTC.

This clonotype showed up many times. The V and J genes are TRBV20-1 and TRBJ2-3; TRBD2 matches 9 bases. The CDR3 totals 14 residues. V lost 2 bases to trimming and J lost 4 bases; unmatched junction nucleotides: 4. Looked up from germline, CDR1 is DFQATT and CDR2 is SNEGSKA (reference sequence). This CDR3 reads CSARIAGVSDTQYF. In nucleotides, the CDR3 is TGCAGTGCTAGAATAGCGGGAGTCTCAGATACGCAGTATTTT.

This clonotype was observed at least ten times. The rearrangement joins TRBV11-2 to TRBJ2-4; TRBD2 might be the D (5 bases). This CDR3 has 14 amino acids. Trimming stripped 0 bases from V and 7 bases from J, with 10 bases between. Germline lookup yields CDR1 SGHAT and CDR2 FQNNGV. CDR3 DNA sequence: TGTGCCAGCAGCTTAGAGAGAGGGTTCAACATTCAGTACTTC. This encodes CASSLERGFNIQYF.

This clonotype was detected ten times or more. The chain combines TRBV20-1 with TRBJ1-1; D is ambiguous. The germline CDR1 and CDR2 sequences are DFQATT and SNEGSKA (reference sequence). With 5 bases removed from V and 3 bases from J, the gap between germline ends came to 16 bases. CDR3 length: 14 amino acids. CDR3 protein: CSAQTPGVYTEAFF. The CDR3 DNA reads TGCAGTGCTCAGACCCCCGGGGTATACACTGAAGCTTTCTTT.

This clonotype was seen at least ten times. The chain couples TRBV12-3 or TRBV12-4 to TRBJ2-1; 8 bases map to TRBD1. V was pared by 7 bases and J by 2 bases, with 1 base of the junction left unmatched. CDR3 length: 13 residues. The CDR3 is CASTDRAYNEQFF. DNA for the CDR3: TGTGCCAGCACGGACAGGGCCTACAATGAGCAGTTCTTC.

This clonotype has a count of ten or more. CDR3 protein: CASSDGSGTDTQYF. In DNA form, the CDR3 reads TGTGCCAGCAGTGATGGTAGCGGCACAGATACGCAGTATTTT. The J gene is TRBJ2-3, the V gene TRBV6-1, with D tentatively TRBD2 (5 bases). The CDR3 sequence is 14 residues long. Deletions cut 3 bases from V and 1 base from J, with 8 bases between. In germline, CDR1 is MNHNS, CDR2 SASEGT.

The table lists this clonotype with many counts. The gene calls are TRBV20-1 and TRBJ2-3, with D possibly being TRBD2 (5 bases). Trimming removed 3 bases from V and 2 bases from J, with 18 bases in between. CDR1 is DFQATT, CDR2 SNEGSKA, per germline (reference sequence). The CDR3 runs to 16 residues. The CDR3 region has the DNA TGCAGTGCTAGGCCCGGCGGAGGACGGACCACAGATACGCAGTATTTT. Translated: CSARPGGGRTTDTQYF.

There are a few counts of this clonotype. J is TRBJ2-2 and V is TRBV12-3 or TRBV12-4; 10 bases are a match to TRBD2. V dropped 7 bases and J dropped 4; count of bases not matched to a gene: 6. CDR3 length: 15 amino acids. Written as DNA, the CDR3 is TGTGCCAGCACCACCATAGCGGGGGGCACCGGGGAGCTGTTTTTT. Its translation: CASTTIAGGTGELFF.

The V call is TRBV3-1, the J call TRBJ2-7; D unclear. Germline V gene sequence: CDR1 LGHDT, CDR2 YNNKEL (reference sequence). V shed 5 bases and J shed 4 bases, with 15 bases lying between them. This CDR3 is built from 14 residues. CDR3: CASSETVRRYEQYF. CDR3 nucleotides: TGTGCCAGCAGCGAAACAGTACGACGATACGAGCAGTACTTC.

In DNA, the CDR3 is TGTGCCAGCAGTACTAGCGGGTCAACAGATACGCAGTATTTT. Protein sequence: CASSTSGSTDTQYF. V gene TRBV12-3 or TRBV12-4 combines with J gene TRBJ2-3; 9 bases are a match to TRBD2. The CDR3 runs 14 residues. V lost 5 bases and J lost 3; bases outside the gene matches: 3.

This clonotype is labeled as large (0.1 to 1%). This rearrangement joins TRBV11-2 to TRBJ1-3; 9 bases line up with TRBD1. Germline trimming cut 5 bases from V and 4 bases from J; bases unmatched to any gene: 6. The length of the CDR3 is 15 residues. Looked up from germline, CDR1 is SGHAT and CDR2 is FQNNGV. In nucleotides, the CDR3 is TGTGCCAGCAGCATCGGGACAGGGAACGGAAACACCATATATTTT. Residues: CASSIGTGNGNTIYF.

This clonotype was found many times. V usage is TRBV11-2 and J usage is TRBJ2-2; D is undetermined. CDR3 size: 13 residues. V was shortened by 0 bases and J by 3 bases, with 2 bases between the two germline ends. Looked up from germline, CDR1 is SGHAT and CDR2 is FQNNGV. CDR3 protein: CASSLDHTGELFF. CDR3 coding DNA: TGTGCCAGCAGCTTAGATCACACCGGGGAGCTGTTTTTT. The entire variable domain, with the rest obtained from reference TRBV11-2 and TRBJ2-2, is as follows: EAGVAQSPRYKIIEKRQSVAFWCNPISGHATLYWYQQILGQGPKLLIQFQNNGVVDDSQLPKDRFSAERLKGVDSTLKIQPAKLEDSAVYLCASSLDHTGELFFGEGSRLTVL.

This clonotype has a count of ten or more. Here the CDR3 reads CASSEATGFSGNTIYF. In nucleotides, the CDR3 is TGTGCCAGCAGTGAAGCGACGGGGTTCTCCGGAAACACCATATATTTT. The chain recombines TRBV2 with TRBJ1-3; D is ambiguous. The length of the CDR3 is 16 residues. Germline assignment: CDR1 SNHLY and CDR2 FYNNEI. The V end lost 0 bases, the J end lost 4 bases, and 13 bases lay between the germline ends. The full variable domain, completed using reference TRBV2 and TRBJ1-3, is EPEVTQTPSHQVTQMGQEVILRCVPISNHLYFYWYRQILGQKVEFLVSFYNNEISEKSEIFDDQFSVERPDGSNFTLKIRSTKLEDSAMYFCASSEATGFSGNTIYFGEGSWLTVV.

Only a few counts were recorded for this clonotype. This rearrangement joins TRBV5-4 to TRBJ2-3; D might be TRBD2 (5 bases). Deletions cut 2 bases from V and 5 bases from J, with 9 bases between. The CDR3 spans 13 residues. CDR1 SGHNT and CDR2 YYREEE come from the germline V gene (reference sequence). The CDR3 sequence is CASSFREGDTQYF. The CDR3 DNA reads TGTGCCAGCAGCTTTCGAGAGGGAGATACGCAGTATTTT.

This clonotype was counted many times. The rearrangement joins TRBV12-3 or TRBV12-4 to TRBJ1-5; unclear D gene. Deletions cut 2 bases from V and 1 base from J, with 6 bases between. The CDR3 consists of 14 residues. The CDR3 protein is CASSLSQSNQPQHF. As DNA, the CDR3 is TGTGCCAGCAGTTTATCACAGAGCAATCAGCCCCAGCATTTT.

This clonotype was observed at least ten times. The V gene is TRBV19, the J gene TRBJ1-5; D is ambiguous. The CDR3 sequence is 13 residues long. Germline values: CDR1 LNHDA, CDR2 SQIVND (reference sequence). The V gene lost 2 bases and the J gene lost 7 bases, with 9 bases spanning the gap. CDR3 protein: CASSILKGQPQHF. The CDR3 region has the DNA TGTGCCAGTAGTATACTAAAGGGACAGCCCCAGCATTTT.

This clonotype was detected ten times or more. J is TRBJ1-1 and V is TRBV11-2, with D unclear. V lost 2 bases, J lost 0 bases, and 4 bases lay in between. The CDR3 has 13 amino acids. CDR1 is SGHAT, CDR2 FQNNGV, per germline. CDR3 in amino acids: CASSLRMNTEAFF. CDR3 nucleotides: TGTGCCAGCAGCTTAAGGATGAACACTGAAGCTTTCTTT.

This clonotype was detected ten times or more. This chain connects TRBV11-2 to TRBJ1-1, with unresolved D. The length of the CDR3 is 14 residues. From germline, CDR1 is SGHAT and CDR2 FQNNGV. Trimming removed 3 bases at V and 1 base at J, with 9 bases between. The CDR3 coding sequence is TGTGCCAGCAGCTTTTTCAGAACGAACACTGAAGCTTTCTTT. Residues: CASSFFRTNTEAFF. The full variable domain, rest sourced from reference TRBV11-2 and TRBJ1-1, is EAGVAQSPRYKIIEKRQSVAFWCNPISGHATLYWYQQILGQGPKLLIQFQNNGVVDDSQLPKDRFSAERLKGVDSTLKIQPAKLEDSAVYLCASSFFRTNTEAFFGQGTRLTVV.

This clonotype occurred a few times. V and J are TRBV27 and TRBJ2-2; 8 bases map to TRBD2. The germline V gene has CDR1 MNHEY and CDR2 SMNVEV (reference sequence). V lost 0 bases, J lost 7 bases, and 4 bases stayed unmatched. This CDR3 has 15 amino acids. In DNA form, the CDR3 reads TGTGCCAGCAGTTTATCCTGGAGCGGGGGCGGGGAGCTGTTTTTT. Protein product: CASSLSWSGGGELFF.

This clonotype occurred a few times. The chain employs TRBV29-1 and TRBJ1-1; possibly TRBD1 for D (5 bases). The CDR3 is made up of 14 amino acids. CDR1 and CDR2 (germline): SQVTM, ANQGSEA. Trimming took 7 bases from V and 4 from J, leaving 19 bases between them. The CDR3 protein is CSARRQGGITEAFF. The DNA of the CDR3 is TGCAGCGCCCGGCGGCAGGGTGGGATCACTGAAGCTTTCTTT. Based on the CDR3 plus reference TRBV29-1 and TRBJ1-1, the full variable domain is SAVISQKPSRDICQRGTSLTIQCQVDSQVTMMFWYRQQPGQSLTLIATANQGSEATYESGFVIDKFPISRPNLTFSTLTVSNMSPEDSSIYLCSARRQGGITEAFFGQGTRLTVV.